This TCR beta chain is from a study of beta chain features in type 1 diabetes. General study findings and limits: Cells expressing TCR highly could be over-represented by cDNA sequencing. All four CD4+ subsets of Type 1 diabetes patients contained TCRB CDR3s that were moderately but significantly shorter.

This CDR3 has 17 residues. Trimming cost V 0 bases and J 4 bases, with 18 bases left between them. CDR1 is LGHNA and CDR2 is YNFKEQ in the germline V gene. Purity above 95% was achieved in all sorted populations. Concerning this clone: Its antigen remains unidentified.

What was sequenced were expressed TCRB transcripts, since all of the isolated RNA had been reverse transcribed. TCRdb's copy holds only in-frame clones and misses some; the assay was immunoSEQ multiplex PCR. The sample has about 650,000 clones, around 12% seen once. This clonotype originated in a young man with type 1 diabetes. The rearrangement joins TRBV4-2 to TRBJ1-2, with D possibly matching TRBD1 (6 bases). The sample consisted of naive CD4+ T cells from blood. Here the CDR3 DNA reads TGTGCCAGCAGCCAAGAACCTTCGGCAGGGGAAATCTATGGCTACACCTTC. Its protein product is CASSQEPSAGEIYGYTF.